The source of this TCR beta chain is a study of blood T cells in healthy people across ages (dated by TCRdb to 2013 to 2016). General notes on the study: In model experiments, template switching captured about one uniquely barcoded TCR beta cDNA molecule for every two T cells. To avoid experimental bias, donors of different ages were distributed randomly across sequencing lanes. The study analyzed two additional independent replicas of 1 million unique cDNA reads from the same blood draw for two donors, one aged 18 to 29 and one aged 80 or older. Donors were grouped into four age groups: young (average 16 years), middle-aged (39), aged (62) and long-lived (about 82). To track age-related changes in TCR beta repertoire diversity, the study relied on deep sequencing normalized with unique cDNA molecular identifiers.

The donors were a few dozen Caucasian individuals from Russia, aged 6 to 90 years, who were systemically healthy. Each donor gave about 11 milliliters of peripheral blood, drawn into EDTA-treated Vacutainer tubes. PBMCs were isolated by Ficoll-Paque density-gradient centrifugation, with at least 6 million obtained per sample. Trizol reagent was used to extract total RNA from PBMCs, with at least 5.5 micrograms per sample. Naive CD45RAhigh/CD27high T cell percentages were measured by flow cytometry on a PBMC aliquot from every donor. This clonotype was recorded a few times. It has no known antigen specificity. Base qualities are missing; no much larger clone stands one base away. From the cysteine up to the phenylalanine, the CDR3 has a length of 12 residues. The CDR3 DNA has 36 bases and is translated from base 1. CDR1 SGHRS and CDR2 YFSETQ are derived from the germline V gene. Clipping removes 0 bases from V and 13 bases from J, with 4 as the unmatched junction base count.

Libraries were constructed by 5' RACE. Sequenced on an Illumina HiSeq 2500. A second PCR of about 6 to 11 cycles was performed with a sample-barcoded 5' primer and a J-beta primer mix. A unique molecular identifier was introduced onto each TCR beta cDNA molecule by a template-switch 5' adaptor carrying 12 random nucleotides. At least 2.5 million CDR3-containing paired-end reads were obtained from each sample. All of the RNA was converted into first-strand cDNA using the Mint cDNA synthesis kit, with a TRBC-specific oligonucleotide serving as the primer. Following uracil-DNA glycosylase treatment, a first 18-cycle PCR with universal primers M1SS and BC2_uni_R was performed on all cDNA. Per the original workflow: Each sample was normalized by randomly selecting 1 million high-quality reads, each carrying a distinct molecular identifier. Instead of being binned into consensus sequences, reads that shared molecular identifiers were thrown out. MiTCR, with a Q25 quality threshold and the strictest error-elimination algorithm, was used for CDR3 identification, clonotype clustering and error correction. A nonparametric unseen species model with Euler transformation was used to estimate lower-bound total TCR beta diversity. The public sequencing data were trimmed at Q25 with fastp and processed into clonotypes with MiXCR by TCRdb, which kept only in-frame beta chains. Merged by CDR3 protein, the rows form single entries marked with the most common genes and DNA. Here the V and J calls rest on TCRdb's processing, not on the authors' analysis. The sample contains just over 800,000 distinct CDR3 sequences, around 62% of them found a single time. The ten largest clones represent approximately 30% of the sample.

Results the study describes overall, beyond this receptor: Observed TCR beta diversity per million T cells fell roughly linearly with age, and a significant reduction was already apparent by age around 40. Because the CMV infection status of the donors was unknown, age-related changes in expanded clonotypes may potentially have been confounded. A strong correlation was found between observed TCR beta diversity and the percentage of naive T cells measured by flow cytometry. Conclusive comparison of naive and antigen-experienced compartments was prevented by the profiling of bulk unsorted PBMCs. Estimates of total diversity based on one million sequenced T cells were regarded as lower bounds and as underestimates. Compared with the aged group, the long-lived group had more naive CD4+ T cells, fewer expanded clones and increased TCR diversity, suggesting age selection.

The rearranged segments are TRBV5-1 and TRBJ2-4, with 7 middle bases fitting TRBD1. The sample was blood. The receptor's source is a man under 40 in good health. The CDR3 region reads CASSLEQGQQYF. The DNA sequence follows: TGCGCCAGCAGCTTGGAACAGGGGCAGCAGTACTTC.